This T cell receptor (beta chain) is from a study of blood T cell repertoires in COVID-19. Study as a whole: Samples taken during acute and convalescent COVID-19 were collected in the United States, Italy and Spain. From T cells, B-cell-depleted T cells, or PBMCs came the material, which was cDNA or gDNA.

Original data processing: Researchers report that nucleated cell counts were estimated from reference gene primer amplification. TCRdb's copy holds only in-frame clones and misses some; the assay was immunoSEQ multiplex PCR. V and J calls and clone size come straight from that table; D and trimming were deduced from the DNA. The profile covers around 140,000 clones, with about nine tenths appearing a single time and approximately 40% taken by the ten largest. This CDR3 region has 15 residues. V was pared by 0 bases and J by 6 bases, with 8 bases of the junction left unmatched. CDR1 is GTSNPN and CDR2 is SVGIG in the germline V gene (reference sequence).

Sequenced: peripheral blood. The rearrangement links TRBV30 to TRBJ2-4; 7 bases are shared with TRBD2. The TCR was taken from a man aged 45-65 years who had recovered from COVID-19. The CDR3 DNA reads as TGTGCCTGGAGTGTTGTCGCGGGGGACCTAAACATTCAGTACTTC. Amino acid sequence: CAWSVVAGDLNIQYF.